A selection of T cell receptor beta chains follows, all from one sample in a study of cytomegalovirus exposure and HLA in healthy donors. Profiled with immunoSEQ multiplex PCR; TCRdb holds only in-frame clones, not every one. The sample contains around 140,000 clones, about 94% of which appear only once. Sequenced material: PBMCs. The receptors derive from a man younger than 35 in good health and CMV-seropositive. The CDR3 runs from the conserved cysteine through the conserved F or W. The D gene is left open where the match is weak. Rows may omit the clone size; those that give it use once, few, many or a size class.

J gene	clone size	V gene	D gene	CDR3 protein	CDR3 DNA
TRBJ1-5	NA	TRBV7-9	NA	CASNRGDSNQPQHF	TGTGCCAGCAATAGGGGTGATAGCAATCAGCCCCAGCATTTT
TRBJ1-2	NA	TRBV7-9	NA	CASSLGVSGGGYTF	TGTGCCAGCAGCTTAGGGGTTTCGGGAGGCGGCTACACCTTC
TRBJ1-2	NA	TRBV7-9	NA	CASSLGPLGVHGYTF	TGTGCCAGCAGCTTAGGCCCTCTCGGGGTCCATGGCTACACCTTC
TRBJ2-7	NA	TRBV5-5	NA	CASSGQVSYEQYF	TGTGCCAGCAGCGGCCAAGTTTCGTACGAGCAGTACTTC
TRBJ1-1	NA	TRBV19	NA	CASSIQGPNTEAFF	TGTGCCAGTAGTATCCAGGGGCCGAACACTGAAGCTTTCTTT
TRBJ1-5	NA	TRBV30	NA	CAWSVGGDSFTNQPQHF	TGTGCCTGGAGTGTCGGGGGGGACTCCTTTACCAATCAGCCCCAGCATTTT
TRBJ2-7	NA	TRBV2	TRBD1	CASSTQGPLYEQYF	TGTGCCAGCAGTACACAGGGGCCCCTCTACGAGCAGTACTTC
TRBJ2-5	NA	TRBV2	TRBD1	CASSEDRGQETQYF	TGTGCCAGCAGTGAGGACAGGGGCCAAGAGACCCAGTACTTC
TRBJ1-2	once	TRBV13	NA	CASSLGRGGHNYGYTF	TGTGCCAGCAGCTTAGGCCGGGGGGGGCACAACTATGGCTACACCTTC
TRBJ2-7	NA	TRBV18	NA	CASSPSGAEQYF	TGTGCCAGCTCACCAAGCGGCGCCGAGCAGTACTTC
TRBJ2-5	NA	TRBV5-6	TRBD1	CASSPMGTGLEETQYF	TGTGCCAGCAGTCCGATGGGGACAGGACTTGAAGAGACCCAGTACTTC
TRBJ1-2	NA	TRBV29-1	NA	CTTSAGKENYGYTF	TGCACCACTTCCGCGGGCAAGGAGAACTATGGCTACACCTTC
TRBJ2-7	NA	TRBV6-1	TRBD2	CASRGTGTSPYEQYF	TGTGCCAGCAGGGGAACCGGGACTAGCCCCTACGAGCAGTACTTC
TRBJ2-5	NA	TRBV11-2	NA	CASSLLRFGSPGQETQYF	TGTGCCAGCAGCTTATTAAGGTTTGGCTCCCCGGGACAAGAGACCCAGTACTTC
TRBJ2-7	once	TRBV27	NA	CASSLGAGRYEQYF	TGTGCCAGCAGTTTAGGGGCAGGACGATACGAGCAGTACTTC
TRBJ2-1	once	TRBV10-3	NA	CAISESIGVENEQFF	TGTGCCATCAGTGAGTCGATCGGGGTTGAGAATGAGCAGTTCTTC
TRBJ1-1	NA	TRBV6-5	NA	CASSYAGRTEAFF	TGTGCCAGCAGTTACGCAGGGAGGACTGAAGCTTTCTTT
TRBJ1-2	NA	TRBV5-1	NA	CASSLPGDGGYTF	TGCGCCAGCAGCCTCCCGGGGGATGGAGGCTACACCTTC
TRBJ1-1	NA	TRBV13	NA	CASSLGAMNTEAFF	TGTGCCAGCAGCTTGGGGGCCATGAACACTGAAGCTTTCTTT
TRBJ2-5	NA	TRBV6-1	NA	CASSEATAQYF	TGTGCCAGCAGTGAAGCCACGGCCCAGTACTTC
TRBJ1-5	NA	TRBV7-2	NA	CASSLGSQPQHF	TGTGCCAGCAGCTTAGGTTCGCAGCCCCAGCATTTT
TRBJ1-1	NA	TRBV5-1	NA	CASSFTGVANTEAFF	TGCGCCAGCAGCTTTACGGGGGTCGCGAACACTGAAGCTTTCTTT
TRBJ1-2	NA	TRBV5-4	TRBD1	CASSFELTGGLDYGYTF	TGTGCCAGCAGCTTCGAGCTAACAGGGGGCCTGGATTATGGCTACACCTTC
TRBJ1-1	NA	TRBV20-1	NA	CSAPPDTEAFF	TGCAGTGCTCCCCCTGACACTGAAGCTTTCTTT
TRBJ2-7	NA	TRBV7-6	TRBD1	CASSTGQGASYEQYF	TGTGCCAGCAGCACGGGACAGGGGGCCTCCTACGAGCAGTACTTC
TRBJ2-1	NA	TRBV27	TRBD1	CASSSLSGQGFHEQFF	TGTGCCAGCAGTTCCCTCTCCGGACAGGGTTTTCATGAGCAGTTCTTC
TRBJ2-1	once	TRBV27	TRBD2	CASSVAGGFYNEQFF	TGTGCCAGCAGTGTGGCGGGAGGTTTCTACAATGAGCAGTTCTTC
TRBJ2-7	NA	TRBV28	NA	CASRTDGLTSSSYEQYF	TGTGCCAGCAGGACTGACGGACTAACGAGCAGCTCCTACGAGCAGTACTTC
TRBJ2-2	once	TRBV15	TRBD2	CATSKMTGGVGELFF	TGTGCCACCAGCAAAATGACGGGGGGTGTCGGGGAGCTGTTTTTT
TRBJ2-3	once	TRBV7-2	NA	CASSLVGQAQYF	TGTGCCAGCAGCTTAGTGGGGCAGGCGCAGTATTTT
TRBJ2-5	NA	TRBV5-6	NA	CASSAGATTSGLETQYF	TGTGCCAGCAGCGCGGGCGCGACGACTTCGGGTCTAGAGACCCAGTACTTC
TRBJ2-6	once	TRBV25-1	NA	CASSDYSGANVLTF	TGTGCCAGCAGTGACTACTCTGGGGCCAACGTCCTGACTTTC
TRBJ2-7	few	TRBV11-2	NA	CASSFPDTYEQYF	TGTGCCAGCAGCTTCCCCGACACATACGAGCAGTACTTC
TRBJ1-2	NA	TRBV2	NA	CASSEAGSNYGYTF	TGTGCCAGCAGTGAAGCAGGGAGTAACTATGGCTACACCTTC
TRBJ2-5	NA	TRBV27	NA	CASSPHQGSSGPQETQYF	TGTGCCAGCAGTCCCCACCAAGGTTCCAGCGGGCCTCAAGAGACCCAGTACTTC
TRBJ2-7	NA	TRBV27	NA	CASRLSGATYEQYF	TGTGCCAGCAGGTTATCGGGAGCCACCTACGAGCAGTACTTC
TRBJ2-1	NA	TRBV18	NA	CASSPDTYNEQFF	TGTGCCAGCTCACCGGACACTTACAATGAGCAGTTCTTC
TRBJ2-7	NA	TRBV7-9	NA	CASSLTPNRIKYEQYF	TGTGCCAGCAGCTTAACCCCCAATAGAATCAAATACGAGCAGTACTTC
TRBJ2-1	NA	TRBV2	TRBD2	CASRAPGTSGNYNEQFF	TGTGCCAGCAGAGCGCCCGGGACTAGCGGGAATTACAATGAGCAGTTCTTC